The clone carrying this T cell receptor (beta chain) was recorded only once. Its specificity is unknown. Just one base apart from a much larger clone, this may be a read error. Every patient had bone marrow sampled while the disease was active. CDR1 is MDHEN, CDR2 SYDVKM, per germline. The CDR3 has 13 residues. The data are from a study of read filtering for tumor transcriptome and immune sequencing. Study-wide context: The cohort had roughly 17 men and approximately 13 women aged about 47 to 90, mean about 66 years. TCR-mapped reads were about 4 to 11 million with IR-seq versus about 85 to 1,300 with RNA-seq.

Study outcomes and limitations: RNA-seq captured clonotypes less deeply and reliably than IR-seq.

The library was built from 400 ng RNA with molecular barcoded adaptors for alpha/delta and beta/gamma chains. TCRdb re-called the reads with MiXCR, one entry per CDR3 protein. Counted here are over 35,000 distinct CDR3 sequences, about an eighth occurring once; the ten biggest clones make up roughly 31%. This receptor was taken from a donor over 35 with multiple myeloma. J is TRBJ2-7 and V is TRBV28; TRBD1 matches 8 bases. The specimen sequenced was a population of CD138-negative cells sorted from bone marrow. CDR3 nucleotide sequence: TGTGCCAGCAGTCCTGGACAGGGCTACGAGCGGTACTTC. Translated: CASSPGQGYERYF.